The T cell receptor (beta chain) under discussion was sequenced for a study of a mutant IDH1 vaccine in newly diagnosed glioma. The wider study: Prior therapy was radiotherapy, temozolomide, or both; most received both.

Some clones are missing from TCRdb's copy, which holds only in-frame ones; the method was immunoSEQ multiplex PCR. Among tens of thousands of clones, about 83% were seen once, and the ten largest hold about 1.7%. This CDR3 comprises 16 residues. V lost 3 bases to trimming and J lost 6 bases; unmatched junction nucleotides: 6. Germline V gene sequence: CDR1 MGHDK, CDR2 SYGVNS. As for time point: baseline, week 1 (first vaccination visit). Indicated treatment: pre-vaccination baseline after standard-of-care therapy. Donors harbored newly found WHO grade 3 or 4 IDH1-mutant, ATRX-lost astrocytomas. Specimen: PBMCs, collected from a glioma patient treated with radiotherapy, temozolomide or both. The chain combines TRBV25-1 with TRBJ2-1; the match to TRBD2 covers 12 bases. The receptor was derived from a woman aged 40 to 50 with glioma. CDR3 in DNA: TGTGCCAGCAGTGAGCCCCGACTAGCGGGGGCCAATGAGCAGTTCTTC. As protein: CASSEPRLAGANEQFF.